The entry below gives a single T cell receptor beta chain sequence along with its context. No antigen is known for it. No clone much larger than this one lies a single base away; base qualities are absent. Using the deep immunoSEQ assay, TCR CDR3 regions were amplified from genomic DNA by multiplex PCR. Extracted genomic DNA from each cell subset was distributed evenly across all wells of several immunoSEQ 96-well plates, and each plate was treated as a replicate. For sorted subsets, approximately 190 ng genomic DNA, equal to some 28,000 T cell genomes, was loaded into each replicate PCR. The purified libraries were quantified using a Qubit 3.0 fluorometer, sized with a Bioanalyzer 2100, and then quantified again using the KAPA Library Quantification kit. Each immunoSEQ 96-well plate was sequenced on its own single-read 150-cycle Illumina NextSeq 550 flow cell. In the paper's pipeline: The immunoSEQ output contained only junctional sequences without quality scores, so filtering could not match that applied to full-length reads. Sequences were annotated with PyIR, a Python wrapper for IgBLAST v1.9, and V/J genes and CDR3 were assigned using IMGT germline references. Reads were removed for weak V/J assignments (E-value above 1e-6), missing CDR3, stop codons, out-of-frame junctions, or ambiguous translated residues. V3J clonotypes were defined as sequences sharing the same inferred V gene, J gene, and CDR3 amino acid sequence. To compute the percentage overlap between repertoires, the number of shared unique clonotypes was divided by the size of the smaller repertoire. Repertoire richness was assessed with RTK rarefaction, the Chao1 estimator, and Recon v2.1 estimates of unobserved clonotypes. For all TCRbeta clonotypes obtained by the gDNA method from a few donors, generation probabilities were computed with OLGA. In its TCRdb copy, this immuneACCESS table keeps in-frame sequences only and misses some clones. Where compared with another copy, unresolved V genes explain less than half of these, and the others have no known cause. V, J and clone size reflect that table, while D and trimming were determined from the DNA. The sample has 2.3 million or so clones on record, approximately 95% of them singletons. In total, the top ten clones hold 0.39% of the sample.

Donors were healthy HIV-negative adults with no recently reported acute infections or vaccinations. Every donor was a Caucasian adult living in Nashville, Tennessee, USA. CD4+ T cells were enriched by magnetic negative selection, after which naive cells were positively selected on CD45RA and the negative fraction was taken as the memory subset. Blood was collected by leukapheresis, and PBMCs were isolated by Ficoll-Histopaque density gradient centrifugation and then cryopreserved in liquid nitrogen vapor phase. Analytical flow cytometry was used to check the purity and quantity of each magnetically sorted T cell population. Genomic DNA was isolated from every sorted fraction and measured by UV absorbance on a Nanodrop 2000c. The data originate from a study of shared clonotypes between healthy human individuals (dated by TCRdb to the early 2020s). Notes on the research overall: The cohort included three men and two women between 18 and 49 years of age. Leukapheresis yielded between about 0.8 and 9.5 billion PBMCs per donor. Libraries were prepared and TCR repertoires were sequenced by different laboratories using diverse techniques, in order to increase sequencing depth and limit assay-specific biases. The study deeply sequenced blood TCR repertoires of five healthy adults to estimate repertoire size and the extent of clonotype sharing between individuals. For each donor, three plates each were used for CD4 naive and CD4 memory, two plates were used for CD8 naive, and one plate was used for CD8 memory. Study-wide conclusions, independent of this receptor: Across several donors, about 4.5% of naive CD4, 3.5% of naive CD8, 2% to 2.5% of memory CD4, and 0.3% to 0.45% of memory CD8 clonotypes were shared. Sampling was restricted to blood, and TCR repertoires in tissue are likely to differ from TCR repertoires in blood. Even with the large sequencing depth, rarefaction of the sorted-subset datasets indicated that sequencing was incomplete. The small number of donors limited the genetic and exposure-history diversity represented. Clonotypes shared by all four sorted-subset donors showed higher generation probabilities than non-shared clonotypes. Based on pairwise subsampling, the degree of clonotype sharing among donors was expected to be affected by sequencing depth. Estimated clonotype richness was generally larger for naive than for memory subsets.

V is cut by 4 bases and J by 4 bases, and the space between the germline ends is 23 bases. From cysteine to phenylalanine, the CDR3 is 18 amino acids long. Just the 54-base CDR3 DNA is kept, in frame starting at base 1. Via the germline V gene, CDR1 is SGHRS and CDR2 YFSETQ. The V gene is TRBV5-1 and the J gene is TRBJ2-2, with TRBD1 perhaps the D gene, on 6 matching bases. This TCR came from a young man in good health. Some clones in this sample may be carry-over from other donors' samples. Sequenced input: naive CD4+ T cells from PBMCs. This sample's cell subset or site label indicates: CD45RA+ positively selected. The DNA sequence follows: TGCGCCAGCAGCCCAGGGGCCGGGCCATGGTCTGGCACCGGGGAGCTGTTTTTT. This translates into CASSPGAGPWSGTGELFF.